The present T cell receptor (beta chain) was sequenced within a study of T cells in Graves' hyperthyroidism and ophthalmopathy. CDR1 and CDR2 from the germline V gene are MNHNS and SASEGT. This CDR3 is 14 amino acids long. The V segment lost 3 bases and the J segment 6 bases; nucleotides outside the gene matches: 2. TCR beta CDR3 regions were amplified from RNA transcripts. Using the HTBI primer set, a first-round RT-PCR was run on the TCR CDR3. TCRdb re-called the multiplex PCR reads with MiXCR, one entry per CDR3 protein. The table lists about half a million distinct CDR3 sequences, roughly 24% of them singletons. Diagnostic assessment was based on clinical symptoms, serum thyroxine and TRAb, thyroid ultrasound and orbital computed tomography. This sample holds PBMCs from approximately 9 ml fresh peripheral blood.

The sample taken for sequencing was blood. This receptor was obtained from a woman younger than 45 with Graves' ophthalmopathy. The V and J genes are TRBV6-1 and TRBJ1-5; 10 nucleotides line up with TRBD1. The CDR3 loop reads CASSDGTGVQPQHF. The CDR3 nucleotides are TGTGCCAGCAGTGATGGGACAGGGGTTCAGCCCCAGCATTTT.